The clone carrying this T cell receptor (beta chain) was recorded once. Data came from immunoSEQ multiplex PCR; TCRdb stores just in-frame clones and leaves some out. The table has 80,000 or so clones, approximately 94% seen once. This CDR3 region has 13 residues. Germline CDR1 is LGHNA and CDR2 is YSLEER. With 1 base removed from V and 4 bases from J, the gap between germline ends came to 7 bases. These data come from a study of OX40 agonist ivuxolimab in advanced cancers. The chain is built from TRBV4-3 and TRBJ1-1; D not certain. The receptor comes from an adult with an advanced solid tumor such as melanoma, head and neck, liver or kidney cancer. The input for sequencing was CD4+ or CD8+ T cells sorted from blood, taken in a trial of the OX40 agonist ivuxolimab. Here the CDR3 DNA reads TGCGCCAGCAGCCAAGTTACTGGCACTGAAGCTTTCTTT. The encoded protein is CASSQVTGTEAFF.